The rows below give T cell receptor beta chains drawn from one sample of a study of T cells in Graves' hyperthyroidism and ophthalmopathy. TCRdb ran MiXCR on the multiplex PCR reads and lists one entry per CDR3 protein. The sample records a few hundred thousand distinct CDR3 sequences, more than 20% being singletons. Sequencing used blood. The receptors stem from a man between 18 and 29 years old with Graves' hyperthyroidism. Each CDR3 is given with its conserved first and last residue. A D gene is named only where the DNA matches it firmly. The listing skips clone size in some rows; elsewhere it reads once, few, many or a size class.

cdr3_aa,cdr3_nt,j_call,v_call,clone_size,d_call
CASSEPLGTARGEQYF,TGTGCCAGCAGTGAACCTTTAGGGACAGCTCGTGGCGAGCAGTACTTC,TRBJ2-7,TRBV25-1,.,TRBD1
CASSESERESSYEQYF,TGTGCCAGCAGTGAATCAGAGAGGGAGAGCTCCTACGAGCAGTACTTC,TRBJ2-7,TRBV2,many,.
CASYRGAPPSNQPQHF,TGTGCCAGTTACAGGGGCGCCCCTCCCTCCAATCAGCCCCAGCATTTT,TRBJ1-5,TRBV28,many,TRBD1
CASRPSGAGELFF,TGTGCCAGCAGACCGAGCGGCGCCGGGGAGCTGTTTTTT,TRBJ2-2,TRBV12-3/TRBV12-4,many,.
CASSLLDRGWKTYGYTF,TGTGCCAGCAGCCTCCTGGACAGGGGGTGGAAAACCTATGGCTACACCTTC,TRBJ1-2,TRBV28,many,TRBD1
CASSNHRGGVVGELFF,TGTGCCAGCAGTAACCACAGGGGGGGGGTTGTCGGGGAGCTGTTTTTT,TRBJ2-2,TRBV6-5,many,.
CSATLPRAGRPNQPQHF,TGCAGTGCCACACTTCCCCGGGCAGGGAGGCCCAATCAGCCCCAGCATTTT,TRBJ1-5,TRBV20-1,.,.
CASSPRSGFAYEQYF,TGCGCCAGCAGCCCTCGCTCAGGGTTTGCCTACGAGCAGTACTTC,TRBJ2-7,TRBV4-1,.,.
CASSLVPGRRREETQYF,TGCGCCAGCAGCTTGGTTCCCGGGCGTAGGAGAGAAGAGACCCAGTACTTC,TRBJ2-5,TRBV5-1,many,.
CASRNPRTGELFF,TGTGCCAGCAGAAACCCCAGAACCGGGGAGCTGTTTTTT,TRBJ2-2,TRBV6-1,few,.
CASSLEHLGPMETQYF,TGTGCCAGCAGCTTAGAACACCTCGGACCTATGGAGACCCAGTACTTC,TRBJ2-5,TRBV7-9,.,.
CASSLPGKDTQYF,TGCGCCAGCAGCTTGCCAGGGAAGGATACGCAGTATTTT,TRBJ2-3,TRBV5-1,many,.
CSVRGLTSNQPQHF,TGCAGTGTTAGGGGACTGACAAGCAATCAGCCCCAGCATTTT,TRBJ1-5,TRBV20-1,many,.
CASSSRQGYTEAFF,TGTGCCAGCAGTTCCCGACAGGGATACACTGAAGCTTTCTTT,TRBJ1-1,TRBV6-5,many,TRBD1
CASSLDRATRETQYF,TGTGCCAGCAGTCTAGACAGGGCAACCAGGGAGACCCAGTACTTC,TRBJ2-5,TRBV12-3/TRBV12-4,.,TRBD1
CASSEGSPVYEQYF,TGTGCCAGCAGTGAGGGGAGTCCGGTTTACGAGCAGTACTTC,TRBJ2-7,TRBV6-1,.,.
CASSSALSRIGHEQYF,TGTGCCAGCAGTTCTGCCCTCTCCCGTATCGGACACGAGCAGTACTTC,TRBJ2-7,TRBV28,many,.
CASRMGLAGEETQYF,TGTGCCAGCAGGATGGGACTAGCGGGGGAAGAGACCCAGTACTTC,TRBJ2-5,TRBV2,.,TRBD2
CASSLNRGNYEQYF,TGTGCCAGCAGTTTAAATCGGGGAAACTACGAGCAGTACTTC,TRBJ2-7,TRBV12-3/TRBV12-4,many,.
CATSSPHRGSQETQYF,TGTGCCACCAGCAGTCCTCATCGGGGGAGCCAAGAGACCCAGTACTTC,TRBJ2-5,TRBV15,.,.
CASSLQDSSAGELFF,TGTGCCAGCAGCTTACAGGACTCCTCAGCCGGGGAGCTGTTTTTT,TRBJ2-2,TRBV7-9,.,.
CASRDGTENTGELFF,TGTGCCAGCAGAGACGGGACCGAGAACACCGGGGAGCTGTTTTTT,TRBJ2-2,TRBV12-3/TRBV12-4,many,.
CASSSGGGPRDRYYEQYF,TGTGCCAGCAGCTCGGGGGGGGGCCCCCGGGACCGCTACTACGAGCAGTACTTC,TRBJ2-7,TRBV13,few,TRBD2
CASSRTRDRATDTQYF,TGTGCCAGCAGCCGTACTCGGGACCGAGCCACAGATACGCAGTATTTT,TRBJ2-3,TRBV11-1,few,.
CASGLTRGPGNTIYF,TGTGCTAGTGGTTTGACTCGGGGTCCCGGAAACACCATATATTTT,TRBJ1-3,TRBV12-5,many,.
CASSSRNTTRIGLREQYF,TGCGCCAGCAGCTCACGCAATACTACACGGATCGGGTTGCGCGAGCAGTACTTC,TRBJ2-7,TRBV5-1,few,.
CAWSALGNQPQHF,TGTGCCTGGAGTGCGTTAGGGAATCAGCCCCAGCATTTT,TRBJ1-5,TRBV30,few,.
CASSLLSSRRETQYF,TGTGCCAGCAGCTTATTGTCTAGCCGACGGGAGACCCAGTACTTC,TRBJ2-5,TRBV7-9,.,.
CSVRSGADVGNTIYF,TGCAGCGTTAGGTCAGGGGCAGACGTTGGAAACACCATATATTTT,TRBJ1-3,TRBV29-1,many,.
CASRARGRFTDTEAFF,TGTGCCAGCAGGGCCAGGGGGCGCTTTACGGACACTGAAGCTTTCTTT,TRBJ1-1,TRBV28,.,TRBD1
CASSLRGAPGTEAFF,TGTGCCAGCAGTCTCCGGGGCGCACCCGGGACTGAAGCTTTCTTT,TRBJ1-1,TRBV12-3/TRBV12-4,many,.
CASSLGVVGGDQETQYF,TGTGCCAGCAGCTTAGGGGTGGTCGGAGGGGACCAAGAGACCCAGTACTTC,TRBJ2-5,TRBV7-6,many,.
CASNAPTGTGELFF,TGTGCCAGCAACGCCCCCACGGGCACCGGGGAGCTGTTTTTT,TRBJ2-2,TRBV2,.,.
CASSPDPGYGYTF,TGTGCCAGCAGCCCCGACCCAGGCTACGGCTACACCTTC,TRBJ1-2,TRBV6-1,.,.
CASSYGSEGTEAFF,TGTGCCAGCAGTTACGGCAGCGAGGGGACTGAAGCTTTCTTT,TRBJ1-1,TRBV6-5,.,.
CASSLSHGRLSQHF,TGTGCCAGCAGCTTAAGCCATGGGCGCCTTTCCCAGCATTTT,TRBJ1-5,TRBV7-2,many,.
CASSSLAGGYTF,TGTGCCAGCAGCTCCCTCGCCGGGGGCTACACCTTC,TRBJ1-2,TRBV7-9,many,.
CASRDYGSGANVLTF,TGTGCCAGCAGAGACTATGGGTCTGGGGCCAACGTCCTGACTTTC,TRBJ2-6,TRBV6-1,.,.
CASLPPALGGYTF,TGTGCCAGCCTGCCGCCTGCCCTAGGTGGCTACACCTTC,TRBJ1-2,TRBV12-3/TRBV12-4,many,.
CASSFRDRVEAFF,TGTGCCAGCAGTTTCCGGGACAGGGTTGAAGCTTTCTTT,TRBJ1-1,TRBV28,many,TRBD1
CATSDPTGDVVGYTF,TGTGCCACCAGTGATCCGACAGGAGATGTGGTCGGCTACACCTTC,TRBJ1-2,TRBV24-1,many,.
CASSWTGAEAFF,TGTGCCAGCAGTTGGACAGGGGCTGAAGCTTTCTTT,TRBJ1-1,TRBV28,few,TRBD1
CASSYSMPRDTWNTEAFF,TGTGCCAGCAGTTACTCGATGCCCCGGGACACTTGGAACACTGAAGCTTTCTTT,TRBJ1-1,TRBV6-2/TRBV6-3,many,.
CASSFDPRVGANVLTF,TGTGCCAGCAGCTTCGATCCAAGGGTAGGGGCCAACGTCCTGACTTTC,TRBJ2-6,TRBV27,many,.
CASTRTGTGGSEQYF,TGTGCCAGCACCAGAACCGGGACAGGAGGGTCCGAGCAGTACTTC,TRBJ2-7,TRBV2,many,TRBD1
CASSLGAAYGYTF,TGCGCCAGCAGCTTGGGCGCAGCCTATGGCTACACCTTC,TRBJ1-2,TRBV5-1,many,.
CASSTRTGFNQPQHF,TGTGCCAGTAGTACTCGGACAGGATTCAATCAGCCCCAGCATTTT,TRBJ1-5,TRBV19,many,TRBD1
CSAIPGQGVNTEAFF,TGCAGTGCTATCCCGGGACAGGGAGTGAACACTGAAGCTTTCTTT,TRBJ1-1,TRBV20-1,many,TRBD1
CASKAGSYEQYF,TGTGCCAGCAAAGCAGGCTCCTACGAGCAGTACTTC,TRBJ2-7,TRBV11-2,many,.
CATSGNTIYF,TGTGCCACCAGTGGAAACACCATATATTTT,TRBJ1-3,TRBV24-1,many,.
CASSSTGPYEQYF,TGTGCCAGCAGTTCGACGGGGCCCTACGAGCAGTACTTC,TRBJ2-7,TRBV28,few,.
CASSVLAGVEQYF,TGTGCCAGCAGCGTCCTAGCGGGGGTCGAGCAGTACTTC,TRBJ2-7,TRBV5-6,many,TRBD2
CASRRGGWTSTSYEQYF,TGTGCCAGCAGGAGGGGGGGATGGACTTCTACTTCCTACGAGCAGTACTTC,TRBJ2-7,TRBV28,many,.